This T cell receptor beta chain stems from a study of shared clonotypes between healthy human individuals. Here immunoSEQ multiplex PCR was the method, and the copy in TCRdb shows in-frame clones only, minus some. The sample carries over a million clones, about 96% recorded once. The clonotype comes from a man aged 25-45 years in good health. The sequencing input was naive CD4+ T cells sorted from blood. The subset here: CD45RA+ positively selected.

CDR3 loop: CASQGLAGFAYNEQFF. The CDR3 nucleotides read TGTGCCAGCCAGGGACTAGCGGGGTTTGCCTACAATGAGCAGTTCTTC. The J gene is TRBJ2-1, the V gene TRBV11-2; 13 bases fit TRBD2. V lost 8 bases and J lost 2; bases outside the gene matches: 6. CDR1 and CDR2 (germline): SGHAT, FQNNGV. The CDR3 length is 16 residues.